This is a list of T cell receptor beta chains from one sample in a study of T-cell reconstitution after alpha-beta-depleted transplantation in children. MiXCR, applied by TCRdb to the PCR reads, yields one record per CDR3 protein. Of about 120,000 distinct CDR3 sequences detected, 10% appear once; the ten largest clones hold around 34%. Specimen: PBMCs, collected before TCRalphabeta/CD19-depleted stem cell transplant. All receptors come from a boy aged 2 to 10 with acute lymphoblastic leukemia, due to receive a stem cell transplant. CDR3s include the opening cysteine and the closing phenylalanine or tryptophan. The D gene is left open where the match is weak. Clone size is not always given. Where it is, it says once, few, many or a class for expanded clones.

cdr3_length clone_size j_call d_call v_call cdr3_nt cdr3_aa
16 NA TRBJ2-1 TRBD2 TRBV6-5 TGTGCCAGCAGTTTCCGGACTAGCGGGACCCACAATGAGCAGTTCTTC CASSFRTSGTHNEQFF
14 many TRBJ2-2 NA TRBV6-1 TGTGCCAGCACCAAACACGCGAACACCGGGGAGCTGTTTTTT CASTKHANTGELFF
15 few TRBJ1-1 NA TRBV20-1 TGCAGTGCCAAGGGTTTCCCACTAGTTTACACTGAAGCTTTCTTT CSAKGFPLVYTEAFF
16 NA TRBJ2-7 NA TRBV4-1 TGCGCCAGCAGCCAAGTAAACGAAATTTTTACCTACGAGCAGTACTTC CASSQVNEIFTYEQYF
16 NA TRBJ2-3 TRBD2 TRBV27 TGTGCCAGCACCCAAGTTTACGGGAGGGTCCGGGATACGCAGTATTTT CASTQVYGRVRDTQYF
15 few TRBJ2-7 NA TRBV6-5 TGTGCCAGCAGTTACTCGAGTCACCCGGCCTACGAGCAGTACTTC CASSYSSHPAYEQYF
14 NA TRBJ2-3 NA TRBV11-2 TGTGCCAGCAGCCCAGCGGGCCGCACAGATACGCAGTATTTT CASSPAGRTDTQYF
19 few TRBJ2-7 TRBD2 TRBV6-5 TGTGCCAGCAGTTACTCGATCCCCATAGGACTAGCGGAGAGGGGCGAGCAGTACTTC CASSYSIPIGLAERGEQYF
16 NA TRBJ2-1 NA TRBV20-1 TGCAGTGCTAGAGATCTGAAGGGATCGGCCTACAATGAGCAGTTCTTC CSARDLKGSAYNEQFF
16 many TRBJ2-3 TRBD2 TRBV5-1 TGCGCCAGCAGCTTGGCGCTAGCGGGAGACACAGATACGCAGTATTTT CASSLALAGDTDTQYF
15 few TRBJ2-7 NA TRBV20-1 TGCAGTGCTAGGGAATCCCCCCGGGATTACTACGAGCAGTACTTC CSARESPRDYYEQYF
12 NA TRBJ1-1 NA TRBV29-1 TGCAGCGTTGAGATCTGGGACACTGAAGCTTTCTTT CSVEIWDTEAFF
16 NA TRBJ2-3 TRBD2 TRBV7-6 TGTGCCAGCAGCTTAAAACCAGCGGGAGGAGGGGATACGCAGTATTTT CASSLKPAGGGDTQYF
13 NA TRBJ2-5 TRBD2 TRBV27 TGTGCCAGCAGACTAGCGTTGGGGGGGACCCAGTACTTC CASRLALGGTQYF
13 few TRBJ2-3 NA TRBV9 TGTGCCAGCAGCGTAGTTAACACAGATACGCAGTATTTT CASSVVNTDTQYF
14 few TRBJ2-5 NA TRBV4-1 TGCGCCAGCAGCCAAGAAGGGCCGCGGGAGACCCAGTACTTC CASSQEGPRETQYF
16 NA TRBJ2-5 TRBD2 TRBV5-1 TGCGCCAGCAGCGAGAACGGGGGGGTGATACAAGAGACCCAGTACTTC CASSENGGVIQETQYF
14 few TRBJ2-4 NA TRBV5-5 TGTGCCAGCCACAATGGGGACTCCAAAAACATTCAGTACTTC CASHNGDSKNIQYF